One and the same sample provided the 25 T cell receptor beta chains below, sequenced in a study of blood T cell repertoires in COVID-19. The method was immunoSEQ multiplex PCR; TCRdb's version includes in-frame clones alone and lacks a portion of them. Of some 230,000 clones listed, 82% are singletons. Sequenced material: peripheral blood. The source of these receptors is a woman of 80 years or more with COVID-19, enrolled during active disease.

This chain links TRBV7-2 with TRBJ2-5; 11 bases fit TRBD1. The CDR3 contains 15 residues. Germline values: CDR1 SGHTA, CDR2 FQGNSA. J was trimmed by 6 bases and V by 6 bases; bases with no gene match: 9. CDR3 loop: CASSPRTGGSKTQYF. The CDR3 coding sequence is TGTGCCAGCAGTCCTCGGACAGGGGGCTCGAAGACCCAGTACTTC.

CDR3 DNA: TGCGCCAGCGCCGCTCCGACTAGCGGGGGTGGAGAGACCCAGTACTTC. Translation: CASAAPTSGGGETQYF. J is TRBJ2-5 and V is TRBV5-1; TRBD2 matches 12 bases. CDR1 SGHRS and CDR2 YFSETQ come from the germline V gene. The CDR3 sequence is 16 residues long. V lost 7 bases and J lost 4; bases outside the gene matches: 11.

This sequence joins TRBV9 and TRBJ2-3; a possible D gene is TRBD1 (5 bases). CDR3 length equals 17 residues. V shed 4 bases and J shed 2 bases, with 20 bases lying between them. From germline, CDR1 is SGDLS and CDR2 YYNGEE. In nucleotides, the CDR3 is TGTGCCAGCAGCCTGGGCCCGTGGGGCAACTACACAGATACGCAGTATTTT. Its translation: CASSLGPWGNYTDTQYF.

The chain couples TRBV5-4 to TRBJ2-5; D ambiguous. This CDR3 spans 14 amino acids. The ends were cut back, 0 bases at V and 2 bases at J, with 8 bases in the middle. Looked up from germline, CDR1 is SGHNT and CDR2 is YYREEE (reference sequence). The CDR3, as DNA: TGTGCCAGCAGCTTGGGAGCTCTACAAGAGACCCAGTACTTC. Protein: CASSLGALQETQYF. The full variable domain, rest sourced from reference TRBV5-4 and TRBJ2-5, is ETGVTQSPTHLIKTRGQQVTLRCSSQSGHNTVSWYQQALGQGPQFIFQYYREEENGRGNFPPRFSGLQFPNYSSELNVNALELDDSALYLCASSLGALQETQYFGPGTRLLVL.

The chain has TRBV3-1 (or the pseudogene TRBV3-2) and TRBJ1-2; D is ambiguous. CDR1 is LGHDT, CDR2 YNNKEL, per germline (reference sequence). The V end lost 3 bases, the J end lost 8 bases, and 19 bases lay between the germline ends. The CDR3 spans 15 residues. CDR3 residues: CASSHLQRRKDGYTF. The CDR3 DNA is TGTGCCAGCAGCCATCTACAGAGAAGGAAAGACGGCTACACCTTC.

This clone showed up just once. The rearrangement uses TRBV6-5 and TRBJ2-6; 7 nucleotides align to TRBD1. Germline V gene sequence: CDR1 MNHEY, CDR2 SVGAGI. J gave up 0 bases and V 7 bases, and 3 bases lay outside the gene matches. CDR3 length: 15 amino acids. CDR3 sequence reads: CASTYRGSGANVLTF. The CDR3 DNA follows: TGTGCCAGCACCTACAGGGGCTCTGGGGCCAACGTCCTGACTTTC.

Regarding this clone: At the DNA level, this CDR3 is encoded by other sequences in the same sample as well. DNA of the CDR3: TGTGCCAGCTCCCCTACTACAGGGAACACTGAAGCTTTCTTT. This translates into CASSPTTGNTEAFF. This rearrangement joins TRBV18 to TRBJ1-1; the D gene is possibly TRBD1 (5 bases). Trimming removed 6 bases from V and 1 base from J, with 12 bases in between. The CDR3 runs to 14 residues. Germline CDR1 and CDR2: KGHSH and LQKENI.

Only one count was recorded for this clone. The genes are TRBV5-8 and TRBJ2-5, with 8 bases matching TRBD2. V shed 1 base and J 2 bases; nucleotides not matched to a gene: 7. CDR1 SGHTS and CDR2 YDEGEE come from the germline V gene. The CDR3 spans 16 residues. CDR3 bases: TGTGCCAGCAGCTTGTCCGGGACTAGTGCGCAAGAGACCCAGTACTTC. Translating it yields CASSLSGTSAQETQYF.

The V gene is TRBV11-1, the J gene TRBJ1-1; D gene ambiguous. V was pared by 1 base and J by 4 bases, with 13 bases between. CDR3 length equals 15 residues. Germline V CDR1 and CDR2: SGHAT, FQDESV (reference sequence). The CDR3 DNA sequence: TGTGCCAGCAGCTTAGTTGGGCTCCGAAGCACTGAAGCTTTCTTT. Its protein is CASSLVGLRSTEAFF.

This sequence joins TRBV5-1 and TRBJ1-1; 7 nucleotides align to TRBD1. With V trimmed by 8 bases and J by 1 base, 8 bases remained unmatched. CDR1 and CDR2 (germline): SGHRS, YFSETQ. The CDR3 is 14 residues long. CDR3 protein: CASTRTGANTEAFF. The CDR3, as DNA: TGCGCCAGTACCCGAACAGGGGCGAACACTGAAGCTTTCTTT.

The rearrangement links TRBV27 to TRBJ2-5, with D tentatively TRBD2 (5 bases). CDR3 size: 13 residues. The ends were cut back, 3 bases at V and 4 bases at J, with 9 bases in the middle. Looked up from germline, CDR1 is MNHEY and CDR2 is SMNVEV (reference sequence). CDR3 in DNA: TGTGCCAGCAGTTTTGTAGGAGGAGAGACCCAGTACTTC. Protein: CASSFVGGETQYF.

The gene calls are TRBV5-4 and TRBJ1-1, with D possibly TRBD1 on 6 matching bases. The CDR3 length is 14 residues. V was shortened by 5 bases and J by 3 bases, with 14 bases between the two germline ends. Germline CDR1 and CDR2: SGHNT and YYREEE (reference sequence). CDR3 region: CASRLQGRDTEAFF. Written as DNA, the CDR3 is TGTGCCAGCAGATTACAGGGCAGGGACACTGAAGCTTTCTTT. The complete variable domain, with remaining parts taken from reference TRBV5-4 and TRBJ1-1, reads ETGVTQSPTHLIKTRGQQVTLRCSSQSGHNTVSWYQQALGQGPQFIFQYYREEENGRGNFPPRFSGLQFPNYSSELNVNALELDDSALYLCASRLQGRDTEAFFGQGTRLTVV.

V usage is TRBV5-1 and J usage is TRBJ2-5; TRBD2 aligns across 9 bases. V shed 1 base, J shed 2 bases, and the junction held 3 bases outside the gene matches. This CDR3 is 15 amino acids long. The germline V gene encodes CDR1 SGHRS and CDR2 YFSETQ. CDR3 sequence (DNA): TGCGCCAGCAGCTTGCTAGCGGGGTTACAAGAGACCCAGTACTTC. Translation: CASSLLAGLQETQYF.

CDR3 in DNA: TGTGCCAGCTCTCTATCGGGCCGGGGACAGGGGACCTCTGGAAACACCATATATTTT. Its translation is CASSLSGRGQGTSGNTIYF. The V and J genes are TRBV18 and TRBJ1-3; 10 bases map to TRBD1. This CDR3 contains 19 residues. The ends lost 6 bases at V and 0 bases at J; junction bases unmatched: 14. CDR1 and CDR2 from the germline V gene are KGHSH and LQKENI.

This clone showed up just once. This rearrangement joins TRBV7-9 to TRBJ1-2; TRBD1 aligns across 7 bases. With V trimmed by 2 bases and J by 4 bases, 4 bases remained unmatched. The CDR3 runs to 14 residues. From germline, CDR1 is SEHNR and CDR2 FQNEAQ (reference sequence). The CDR3 region is CASSLKGQRYGYTF. The CDR3 nucleotides read TGTGCCAGCAGCTTAAAGGGACAGCGCTATGGCTACACCTTC. Drawing the rest from reference TRBV7-9 and TRBJ1-2, the complete variable domain is DTGVSQNPRHKITKRGQNVTFRCDPISEHNRLYWYRQTLGQGPEFLTYFQNEAQLEKSRLLSDRFSAERPKGSFSTLEIQRTEQGDSAMYLCASSLKGQRYGYTFGSGTRLTVV.

The chain combines TRBV7-9 with TRBJ1-1; D is perhaps TRBD1 (6 bases). The CDR3 consists of 15 residues. V lost 5 bases and J lost 1, with 14 bases in between. Germline V gene data show CDR1 as SEHNR and CDR2 as FQNEAQ (reference sequence). CDR3 region: CASSPQRTANTEAFF. DNA of the CDR3: TGTGCCAGCAGCCCACAGCGGACAGCGAACACTGAAGCTTTCTTT.

The rearrangement links TRBV5-4 to TRBJ2-7; TRBD2 matches at 11 bases. Losses at the gene ends were 4 bases for V and 4 bases for J; bases not matched to a gene: 4. Germline CDR1 and CDR2: SGHNT and YYREEE (reference sequence). This CDR3 comprises 14 residues. The CDR3 DNA reads TGTGCCAGCAGCGTAGCGGGAGGGCAGTACGAGCAGTACTTC. It is translated as CASSVAGGQYEQYF.

J is TRBJ1-2 and V is TRBV5-1, with TRBD1 matching 7 bases. The V gene end was trimmed by 4 bases and the J gene end by 1 base; junction bases not matched to a gene: 4. The length of the CDR3 is 14 residues. The germline V gene encodes CDR1 SGHRS and CDR2 YFSETQ. The CDR3 DNA is TGCGCCAGCAGCAAAAACAGGGGTAACTATGGCTACACCTTC. This sequence encodes CASSKNRGNYGYTF.

The chain carries TRBV5-1 and TRBJ1-2; D may be TRBD1 (5 bases). The V gene's germline CDR1 is SGHRS and CDR2 YFSETQ. The CDR3 runs 14 residues. The V and J ends lost 7 bases and 4 bases respectively, with 17 bases between them. The CDR3: CASRRGYRPYGYTF. CDR3 DNA: TGCGCCAGCCGCCGGGGGTACCGTCCCTATGGCTACACCTTC.

The chain links TRBV13 to TRBJ2-7; the match to TRBD1 covers 9 bases. The germline V gene encodes CDR1 PRHDT and CDR2 FYEKMQ (reference sequence). The CDR3 has 14 amino acids. J gave up 9 bases and V 3 bases, and 9 bases lay outside the gene matches. CDR3 in DNA: TGTGCCAGCAGCTTGGCCGGGACAGGGCGAGGGCAGTACTTC. This codes for CASSLAGTGRGQYF.

This chain links TRBV6-2 or TRBV6-3 with TRBJ2-1, with a possible D match to TRBD1 (5 bases). Germline V lookup: CDR1 MNHEY, CDR2 SVGEGT. The CDR3 is made up of 13 amino acids. With 5 bases removed from V and 9 bases from J, the gap between germline ends came to 14 bases. Here the CDR3 reads CASSMQGSGEQFF. The DNA of the CDR3 is TGTGCCAGCAGTATGCAGGGATCTGGTGAGCAGTTCTTC.

The V gene is TRBV6-5, the J gene TRBJ2-7; TRBD1 might be the D (5 bases). V was trimmed by 6 bases and J by 2 bases, leaving 8 bases between them. The CDR3 runs to 12 residues. The V gene's germline CDR1 is MNHEY and CDR2 SVGAGI. CDR3 bases: TGTGCCAGCAGGACAGCTCCCTACGAGCAGTACTTC. Residues: CASRTAPYEQYF.

For this clone: A junction boundary mismatches the germline segment, possibly from a read error. This rearrangement joins TRBV7-7 to TRBJ2-3, with 7 bases fitting TRBD2. Germline V gives CDR1 SSHAT, CDR2 FNYEAQ (reference sequence). The CDR3 length is 13 residues. The CDR3 region has the DNA TGTGCTAGCAGCTCCGCGGGGGTAGATACGCAGTATTTT. Translating it yields CASSSAGVDTQYF.

This clone was counted only a few times. The rearrangement joins TRBV5-6 to TRBJ2-1, with 12 bases fitting TRBD2. Trimming at V came to 4 bases and at J to 7 bases, leaving 12 bases not matched to a gene. The germline V gene has CDR1 SGHDT and CDR2 YYEEEE. This CDR3 has 17 residues. DNA for the CDR3: TGTGCCAGCAGCCGAAGACTAGCGGGGGTGAGAAGGAATGAGCAGTTCTTC. It is translated as CASSRRLAGVRRNEQFF. Full variable domain (outside the CDR3, taken from reference TRBV5-6 and TRBJ2-1): DAGVTQSPTHLIKTRGQQVTLRCSPKSGHDTVSWYQQALGQGPQFIFQYYEEEERQRGNFPDRFSGHQFPNYSSELNVNALLLGDSALYLCASSRRLAGVRRNEQFFGPGTRLTVL.

The chain is built from TRBV7-9 and TRBJ2-2, with TRBD2 matching 12 bases. CDR1 is SEHNR and CDR2 is FQNEAQ in the germline V gene (reference sequence). Trimming removed 5 bases from V and 10 bases from J; junction bases left unmatched: 8. CDR3 length: 15 amino acids. The CDR3 spells CASSPASGGAEELFF. The CDR3, as DNA: TGTGCCAGCAGCCCCGCTAGCGGGGGGGCCGAGGAGCTGTTTTTT.